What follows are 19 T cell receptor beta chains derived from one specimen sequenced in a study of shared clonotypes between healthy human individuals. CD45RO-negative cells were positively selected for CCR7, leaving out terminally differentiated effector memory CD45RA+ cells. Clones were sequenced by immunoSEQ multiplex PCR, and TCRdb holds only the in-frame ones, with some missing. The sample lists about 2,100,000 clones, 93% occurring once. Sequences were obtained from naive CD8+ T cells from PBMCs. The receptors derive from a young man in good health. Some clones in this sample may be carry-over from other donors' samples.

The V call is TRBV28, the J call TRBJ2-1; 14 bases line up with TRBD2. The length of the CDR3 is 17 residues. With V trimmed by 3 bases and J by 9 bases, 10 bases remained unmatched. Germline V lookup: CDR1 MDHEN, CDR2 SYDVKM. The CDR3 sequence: CASSFGTSGRGVVEQFF. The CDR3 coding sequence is TGTGCCAGCAGTTTTGGGACTAGCGGGAGAGGGGTTGTTGAGCAGTTCTTC.

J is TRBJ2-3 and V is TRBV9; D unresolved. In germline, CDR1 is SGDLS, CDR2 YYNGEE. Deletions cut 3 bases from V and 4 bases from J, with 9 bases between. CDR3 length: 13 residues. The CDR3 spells CASSAYRADTQYF. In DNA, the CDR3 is TGTGCCAGCAGCGCGTACCGGGCAGATACGCAGTATTTT.

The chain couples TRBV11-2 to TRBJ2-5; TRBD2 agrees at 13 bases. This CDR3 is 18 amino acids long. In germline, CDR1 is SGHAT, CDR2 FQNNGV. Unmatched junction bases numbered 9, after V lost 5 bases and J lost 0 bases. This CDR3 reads CASSTRTSGRNYQETQYF. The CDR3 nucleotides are TGTGCCAGCAGCACCCGGACTAGCGGGAGAAATTACCAAGAGACCCAGTACTTC.

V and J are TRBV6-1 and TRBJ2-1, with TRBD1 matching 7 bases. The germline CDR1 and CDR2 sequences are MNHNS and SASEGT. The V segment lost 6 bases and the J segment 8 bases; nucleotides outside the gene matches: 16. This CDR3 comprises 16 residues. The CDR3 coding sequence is TGTGCCAGCAGAGAAATCCGGGACAGCCCATGGGATGAGCAGTTCTTC. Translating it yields CASREIRDSPWDEQFF.

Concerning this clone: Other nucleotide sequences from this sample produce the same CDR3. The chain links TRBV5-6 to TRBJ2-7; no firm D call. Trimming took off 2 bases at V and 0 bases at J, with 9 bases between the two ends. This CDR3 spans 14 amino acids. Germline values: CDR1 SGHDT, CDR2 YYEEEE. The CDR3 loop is CASSLAWSSYEQYF. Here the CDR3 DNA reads TGTGCCAGCAGCTTAGCTTGGTCCTCCTACGAGCAGTACTTC. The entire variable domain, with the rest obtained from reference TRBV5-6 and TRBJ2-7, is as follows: DAGVTQSPTHLIKTRGQQVTLRCSPKSGHDTVSWYQQALGQGPQFIFQYYEEEERQRGNFPDRFSGHQFPNYSSELNVNALLLGDSALYLCASSLAWSSYEQYFGPGTRLTVT.

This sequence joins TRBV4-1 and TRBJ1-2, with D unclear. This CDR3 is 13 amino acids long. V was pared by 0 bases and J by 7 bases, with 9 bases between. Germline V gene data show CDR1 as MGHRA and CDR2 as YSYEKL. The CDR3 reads CASSQDVPAGYTF. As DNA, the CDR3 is TGCGCCAGCAGCCAAGACGTTCCAGCTGGCTACACCTTC.

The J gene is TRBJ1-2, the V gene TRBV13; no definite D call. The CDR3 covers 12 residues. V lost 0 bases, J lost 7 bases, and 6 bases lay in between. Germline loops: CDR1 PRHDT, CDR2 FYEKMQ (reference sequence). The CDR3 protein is CASSLGPSGYTF. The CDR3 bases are TGTGCCAGCAGCTTAGGGCCCTCTGGCTACACCTTC. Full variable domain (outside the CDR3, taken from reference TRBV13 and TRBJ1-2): AAGVIQSPRHLIKEKRETATLKCYPIPRHDTVYWYQQGPGQDPQFLISFYEKMQSDKGSIPDRFSAQQFSDYHSELNMSSLELGDSALYFCASSLGPSGYTFGSGTRLTVV.

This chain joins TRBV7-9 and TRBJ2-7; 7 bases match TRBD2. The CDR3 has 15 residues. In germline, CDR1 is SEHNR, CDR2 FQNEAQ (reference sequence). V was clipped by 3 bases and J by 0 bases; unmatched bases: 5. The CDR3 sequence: CASSLGGSSSYEQYF. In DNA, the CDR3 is TGTGCCAGCAGCTTGGGCGGGAGCAGCTCCTACGAGCAGTACTTC.

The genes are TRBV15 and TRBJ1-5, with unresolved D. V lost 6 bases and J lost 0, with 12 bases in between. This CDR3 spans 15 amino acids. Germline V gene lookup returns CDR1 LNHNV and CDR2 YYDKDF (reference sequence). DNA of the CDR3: TGTGCCACCAGAACGGGGTTGGGTAGCAATCAGCCCCAGCATTTT. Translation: CATRTGLGSNQPQHF.

The CDR3 DNA follows: TGTGCCAGCAGTCAGAGACTAGCGGGAAACCAAGAGACCCAGTACTTC. Its protein is CASSQRLAGNQETQYF. This chain uses TRBV27 with TRBJ2-5; 11 positions match TRBD2. Germline values: CDR1 MNHEY, CDR2 SMNVEV (reference sequence). V gave up 5 bases and J gave up 0 bases; unmatched junction bases: 5. This CDR3 has 16 amino acids.

The CDR3: CASSTWNSGYNEQFF. DNA of the CDR3: TGTGCCAGCAGCACTTGGAATAGCGGGTACAATGAGCAGTTCTTC. The V and J genes are TRBV7-9 and TRBJ2-1, with 7 bases aligning to TRBD2. Germline CDR1 reads SEHNR; CDR2 reads FQNEAQ (reference sequence). V lost 5 bases and J lost 4; bases outside the gene matches: 8. The CDR3 is made up of 15 amino acids.

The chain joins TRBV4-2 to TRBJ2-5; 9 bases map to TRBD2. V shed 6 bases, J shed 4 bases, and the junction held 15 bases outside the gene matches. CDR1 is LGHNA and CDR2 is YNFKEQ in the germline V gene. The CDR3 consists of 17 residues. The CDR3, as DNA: TGTGCCAGCAGACCTAGAGCGGGAGGTCCGGCCGGAGAGACCCAGTACTTC. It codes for CASRPRAGGPAGETQYF.

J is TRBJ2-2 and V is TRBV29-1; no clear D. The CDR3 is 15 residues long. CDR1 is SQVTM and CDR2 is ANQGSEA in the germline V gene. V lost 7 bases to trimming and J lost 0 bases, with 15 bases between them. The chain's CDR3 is CSAADGTSNTGELFF. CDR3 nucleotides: TGCAGCGCCGCGGACGGAACCTCGAACACCGGGGAGCTGTTTTTT.

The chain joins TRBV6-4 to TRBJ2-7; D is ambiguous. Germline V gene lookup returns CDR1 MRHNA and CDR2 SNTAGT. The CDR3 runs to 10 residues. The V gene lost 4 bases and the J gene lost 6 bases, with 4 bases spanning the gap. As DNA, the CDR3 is TGTGCCAGCAGTGTGCTCGAGCAGTACTTC. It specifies CASSVLEQYF.

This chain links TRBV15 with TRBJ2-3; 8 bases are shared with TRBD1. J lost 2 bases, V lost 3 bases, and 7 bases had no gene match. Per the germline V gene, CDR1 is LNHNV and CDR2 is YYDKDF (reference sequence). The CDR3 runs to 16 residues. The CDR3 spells CATSSSDRGLTDTQYF. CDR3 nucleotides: TGTGCCACCAGCAGCTCCGACAGGGGACTCACAGATACGCAGTATTTT.

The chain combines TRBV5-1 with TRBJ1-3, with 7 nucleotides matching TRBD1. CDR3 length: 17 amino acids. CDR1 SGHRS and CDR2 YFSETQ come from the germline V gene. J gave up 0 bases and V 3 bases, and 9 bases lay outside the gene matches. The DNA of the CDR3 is TGCGCCAGCAGCTCCGCGGGCAGGGGGATCTCTGGAAACACCATATATTTT. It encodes CASSSAGRGISGNTIYF.

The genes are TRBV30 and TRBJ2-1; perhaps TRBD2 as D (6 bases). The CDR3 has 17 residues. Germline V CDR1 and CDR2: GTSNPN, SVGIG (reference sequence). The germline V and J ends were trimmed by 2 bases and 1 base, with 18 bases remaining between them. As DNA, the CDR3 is TGTGCCTGGAGTACCCTAGCGTCGGGAACTTCCTACAATGAGCAGTTCTTC. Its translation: CAWSTLASGTSYNEQFF.

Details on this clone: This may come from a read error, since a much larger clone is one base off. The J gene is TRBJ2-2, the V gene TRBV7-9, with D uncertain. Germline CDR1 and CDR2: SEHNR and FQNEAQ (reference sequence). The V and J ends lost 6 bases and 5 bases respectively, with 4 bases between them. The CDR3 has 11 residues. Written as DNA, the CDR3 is TGTGCCAGCAGATTAACCGGGGAGCTGTTTTTT. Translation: CASRLTGELFF.

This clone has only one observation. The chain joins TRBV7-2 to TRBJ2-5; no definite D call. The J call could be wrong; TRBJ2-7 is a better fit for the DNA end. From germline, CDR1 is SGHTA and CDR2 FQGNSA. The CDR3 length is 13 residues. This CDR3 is CASSLAGESEQYF. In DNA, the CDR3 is TGTGCCAGCAGCTTAGCTGGGGAAAGCGAGCAGTACTTC.